This TCR beta chain was retrieved from a study of T cell repertoires in cytomegalovirus infection. For the study at large: Shared public TCR beta signatures pointed to both CMV infection and a matching HLA type.

TCRdb re-derived calls from the reads in MiXCR, one entry per CDR3 protein. The data show fewer than 550,000 distinct CDR3 sequences, approximately 30% seen once. Germline CDR1 MNHEY, CDR2 SMNVEV (reference sequence). V lost 2 bases and J 4 bases, leaving 9 bases between the germline ends. This CDR3 is built from 15 residues. The sample taken for sequencing was PBMCs. The sequence came from a human donor in good health (CMV status not recorded). Some clones in this sample may be carry-over from other donors' samples. The V call is TRBV27, the J call TRBJ1-6, with TRBD1 as a possible D gene (5 bases). The CDR3 here is CASSLGPGYNSPLHF. CDR3 sequence (DNA): TGTGCCAGCAGTTTAGGTCCAGGGTATAATTCACCCCTCCACTTT.